These T cell receptor beta chains were read from a single sample in a study of blood T cell repertoires in COVID-19. TCRdb keeps only in-frame clones here, not all; method: immunoSEQ multiplex PCR. Among about 370,000 clones, more than 75% were seen once, and the ten largest hold less than 11%. Material for sequencing was peripheral blood. All receptors derive from a woman aged 30 to 39 with COVID-19, enrolled during active disease. CDR3s include the opening cysteine and the closing phenylalanine or tryptophan. Each record gives: V gene, J gene, clone size, D gene, CDR3 protein, CDR3 DNA. D genes are given only for firm matches. A row's size may be missing; if present it is once, few, many or a size class.

TRBV3-1/TRBV3-2	TRBJ2-2	-	-	CASSQGRGPGELFF	TGTGCCAGCAGCCAAGGAAGAGGGCCCGGGGAGCTGTTTTTT
TRBV28	TRBJ2-5	-	-	CASCRAVLQETQYF	TGTGCCAGCTGCCGAGCGGTACTCCAAGAGACCCAGTACTTC
TRBV29-1	TRBJ1-2	-	TRBD1	CSVTGQGTYGYTF	TGCAGCGTGACGGGACAGGGGACCTATGGCTACACCTTC
TRBV11-3	TRBJ2-1	-	-	CASSLSAWAEQFF	TGTGCCAGCAGCCTTAGCGCGTGGGCTGAGCAGTTCTTC
TRBV5-6	TRBJ2-7	-	-	CASSSSQYEQYF	TGTGCCAGCAGCTCTAGCCAGTACGAGCAGTACTTC
TRBV28	TRBJ2-7	-	-	CASSLPQRDEQYF	TGTGCCAGCAGTTTACCCCAGCGGGACGAGCAGTACTTC
TRBV11-2	TRBJ2-7	-	-	CASSWGDHSYEQYF	TGTGCCAGCAGCTGGGGGGACCACTCCTACGAGCAGTACTTC
TRBV7-9	TRBJ2-7	-	-	CASSLVGGYEQYF	TGTGCCAGCAGCTTAGTAGGGGGCTACGAGCAGTACTTC
TRBV24-1	TRBJ2-5	-	TRBD1	CATSDPRTGMMETQYF	TGTGCCACCAGTGATCCCCGGACAGGGATGATGGAGACCCAGTACTTC
TRBV6-6	TRBJ2-5	few	-	CASIVGGGGETQYF	TGTGCCAGCATTGTAGGTGGGGGAGGCGAGACCCAGTACTTC
TRBV28	TRBJ1-2	-	-	CASNPGIVYGYTF	TGTGCCAGCAATCCAGGGATCGTCTATGGCTACACCTTC
TRBV30	TRBJ2-6	-	TRBD2	CAWRPGGGSSGANVLTF	TGTGCCTGGAGACCCGGGGGGGGCAGCTCTGGGGCCAACGTCCTGACTTTC
TRBV6-1	TRBJ2-7	-	-	CASSELNSYSYEQYF	TGTGCCAGCAGTGAATTGAACAGCTACTCCTACGAGCAGTACTTC
TRBV29-1	TRBJ2-3	-	-	CSVEETRDTQYF	TGCAGCGTTGAAGAGACGCGGGATACGCAGTATTTT
TRBV7-9	TRBJ2-2	-	TRBD1	CASSFPGTGNTGELFF	TGTGCCAGCAGCTTTCCCGGGACAGGGAACACCGGGGAGCTGTTTTTT
TRBV5-1	TRBJ1-4	-	-	CASSLEATNEKLFF	TGCGCCAGCAGCCTAGAGGCAACTAATGAAAAACTGTTTTTT
TRBV19	TRBJ2-7	-	-	CASGDSSYEQYF	TGTGCCAGTGGTGACAGCTCCTACGAGCAGTACTTC
TRBV28	TRBJ2-1	-	TRBD2	CASSLGLAGGTDEQFF	TGTGCCAGCAGTTTGGGCCTAGCGGGAGGGACGGATGAGCAGTTCTTC
TRBV11-2	TRBJ2-3	-	-	CASSSQGYTQYF	TGTGCCAGCAGCAGCCAGGGTTATACGCAGTATTTT
TRBV3-1/TRBV3-2	TRBJ2-2	-	TRBD1	CASSHPGGQGYTGELFF	TGTGCCAGCAGCCACCCTGGGGGACAGGGTTACACCGGGGAGCTGTTTTTT
TRBV19	TRBJ1-3	once	TRBD1	CASTPGTGGRNTIYF	TGTGCCAGTACTCCCGGGACAGGGGGCCGGAACACCATATATTTT
TRBV6-2/TRBV6-3	TRBJ2-1	-	TRBD2	CASSYYAGVGNNEQFF	TGTGCCAGCAGTTACTACGCGGGAGTAGGAAACAATGAGCAGTTCTTC
TRBV7-8	TRBJ1-2	-	TRBD1	CASSLGPSGQGRNYGYTF	TGTGCCAGCAGCTTAGGGCCATCGGGACAGGGGAGGAACTATGGCTACACCTTC
TRBV5-5	TRBJ1-1	once	-	CASSSEGIGTEAFF	TGTGCCAGCAGCTCGGAAGGCATCGGGACTGAAGCTTTCTTT
TRBV9	TRBJ2-3	-	TRBD2	CASSETSGSGSGTQYF	TGTGCCAGCAGCGAGACTAGCGGGTCGGGGAGCGGTACGCAGTATTTT
TRBV9	TRBJ2-7	-	-	CASSVGPAWGGTTYEQYF	TGTGCCAGCAGCGTAGGTCCGGCGTGGGGGGGCACTACCTACGAGCAGTACTTC
TRBV7-3	TRBJ2-1	-	TRBD2	CASSFTSGGYNEQFF	TGTGCCAGCAGCTTCACTAGCGGGGGGTACAATGAGCAGTTCTTC
TRBV3-1/TRBV3-2	TRBJ2-7	-	TRBD1	CASSPRTGWTYEQYF	TGTGCCAGCAGCCCTCGGACAGGGTGGACCTACGAGCAGTACTTC
TRBV19	TRBJ1-2	-	TRBD1	CASRGTGGDYGYTF	TGTGCCAGTAGAGGTACAGGGGGCGACTATGGCTACACCTTC
TRBV24-1	TRBJ2-1	-	-	CATSDLPNESNEQFF	TGTGCCACCAGTGATTTGCCCAACGAGTCGAATGAGCAGTTCTTC
TRBV6-1	TRBJ1-4	-	-	CASSENPPATNEKLFF	TGTGCCAGCAGTGAAAATCCCCCAGCAACTAATGAAAAACTGTTTTTT